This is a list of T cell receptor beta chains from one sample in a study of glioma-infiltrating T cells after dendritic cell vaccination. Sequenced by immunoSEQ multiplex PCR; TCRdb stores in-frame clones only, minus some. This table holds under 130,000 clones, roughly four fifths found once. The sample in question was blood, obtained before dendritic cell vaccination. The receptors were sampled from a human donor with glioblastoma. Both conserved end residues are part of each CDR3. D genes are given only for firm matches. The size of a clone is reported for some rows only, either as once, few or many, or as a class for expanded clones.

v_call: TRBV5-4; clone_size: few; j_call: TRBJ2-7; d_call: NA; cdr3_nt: TGCGCCAGCAGCCAAGAGCCCCTCTCCTACGAGCAGTACTTC; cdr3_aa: CASSQEPLSYEQYF
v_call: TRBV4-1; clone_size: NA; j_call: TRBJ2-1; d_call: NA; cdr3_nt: TGCGCCAGCAGCCAAGGGCCCAACCGGGGGTCCTACAATGAGCAGTTCTTC; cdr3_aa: CASSQGPNRGSYNEQFF
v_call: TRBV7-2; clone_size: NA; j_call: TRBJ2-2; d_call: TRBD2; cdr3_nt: TGTGCCAGCAGCTTGACTAGCGGGTTCTACACCGGGGAGCTGTTTTTT; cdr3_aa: CASSLTSGFYTGELFF
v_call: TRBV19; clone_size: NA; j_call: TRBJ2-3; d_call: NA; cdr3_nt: TGTGCCAGTAGTTCCTCCTATACGCAGTATTTT; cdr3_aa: CASSSSYTQYF
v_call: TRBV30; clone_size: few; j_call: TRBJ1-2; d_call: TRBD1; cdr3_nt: TGTGCCTGGAGTGTGGACAGGGGGCTTAACTATGGCTACACCTTC; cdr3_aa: CAWSVDRGLNYGYTF
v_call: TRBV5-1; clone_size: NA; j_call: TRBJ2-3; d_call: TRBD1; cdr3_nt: TGCGCCAGCAGCTTGGTGGACAGGGGCACAGATACGCAGTATTTT; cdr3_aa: CASSLVDRGTDTQYF
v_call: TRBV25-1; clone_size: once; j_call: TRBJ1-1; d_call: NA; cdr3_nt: TGTGCCAGCAGTGAATGGGTCGGGGGGGGCACTGAAGCTTTCTTT; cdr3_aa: CASSEWVGGGTEAFF
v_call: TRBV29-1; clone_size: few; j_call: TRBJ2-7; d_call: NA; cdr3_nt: TGCAGCGTTTACCCGACAGCCAGCTCCTACGAGCAGTACTTC; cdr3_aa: CSVYPTASSYEQYF
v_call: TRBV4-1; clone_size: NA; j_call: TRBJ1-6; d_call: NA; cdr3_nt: TGCGCCAGCAGCCAACCCGGGACACGCTATAATTCACCCCTCCACTTT; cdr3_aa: CASSQPGTRYNSPLHF
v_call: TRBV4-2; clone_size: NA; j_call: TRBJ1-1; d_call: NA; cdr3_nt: TGTGCCAGCAGCCAACCAGGGAACACTGAAGCTTTCTTT; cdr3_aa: CASSQPGNTEAFF
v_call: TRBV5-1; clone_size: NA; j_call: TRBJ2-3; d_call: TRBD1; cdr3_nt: TGCGCCAGCAGCTTGGACAGGGGAGGCACAGATACGCAGTATTTT; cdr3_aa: CASSLDRGGTDTQYF
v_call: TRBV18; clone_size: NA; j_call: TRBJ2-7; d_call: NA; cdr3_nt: TGTGCCAGCTCACCAGTCCAGGGCTACGAGCAGTACTTC; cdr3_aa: CASSPVQGYEQYF
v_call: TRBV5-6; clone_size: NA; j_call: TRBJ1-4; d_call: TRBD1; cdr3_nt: TGTGCCAGCAGCTTGGTTGGACAGGGGAGTGAAAAACTGTTTTTT; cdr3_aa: CASSLVGQGSEKLFF
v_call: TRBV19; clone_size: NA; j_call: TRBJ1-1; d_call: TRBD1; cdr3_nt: TGTGCCAGTAGTATGGGGACAGGGCTGGGCACTGAAGCTTTCTTT; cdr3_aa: CASSMGTGLGTEAFF
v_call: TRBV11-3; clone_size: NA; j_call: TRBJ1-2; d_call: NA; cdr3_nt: TGTGCCAGCAGCCCGAGTACAGGTTTCTACACCTTC; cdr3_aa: CASSPSTGFYTF
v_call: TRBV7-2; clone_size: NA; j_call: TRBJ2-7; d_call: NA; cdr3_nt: TGTGCCAGCAGTCGGGACTTTAGCTCCTACGAGCAGTACTTC; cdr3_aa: CASSRDFSSYEQYF
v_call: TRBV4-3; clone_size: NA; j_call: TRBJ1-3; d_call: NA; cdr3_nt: TGCGCCAGCAGCCAAGATTTGGTGACAGGAAATTTTGGAAACACCATATATTTT; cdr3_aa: CASSQDLVTGNFGNTIYF
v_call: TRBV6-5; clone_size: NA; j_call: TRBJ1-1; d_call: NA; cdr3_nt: TGTGCCAGCAGTTACCAAGGGGGGGCGGTCACTGAAGCTTTCTTT; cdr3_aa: CASSYQGGAVTEAFF
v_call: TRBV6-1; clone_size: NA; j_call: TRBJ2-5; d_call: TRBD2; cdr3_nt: TGTGCCAGCAGTGAAGTGGCGGGGGGGCGCCAAGAGACCCAGTACTTC; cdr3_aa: CASSEVAGGRQETQYF
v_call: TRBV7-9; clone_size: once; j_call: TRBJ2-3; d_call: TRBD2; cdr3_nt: TGTGCCAGCTCCCTGCCCCGGGACTACCTAAAGGAAGGCACAGATACGCAGTATTTT; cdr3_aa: CASSLPRDYLKEGTDTQYF
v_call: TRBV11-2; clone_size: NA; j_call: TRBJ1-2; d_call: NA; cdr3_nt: TGTGCCAGCGGAAACCTAAACAGGGCGGGCTACACCTTC; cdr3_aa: CASGNLNRAGYTF
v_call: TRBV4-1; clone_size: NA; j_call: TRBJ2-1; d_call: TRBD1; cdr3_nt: TGCGCCAGCAGCCTGGGCCTTGGGGGGGACAGGGACAATGAGCAGTTCTTC; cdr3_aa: CASSLGLGGDRDNEQFF
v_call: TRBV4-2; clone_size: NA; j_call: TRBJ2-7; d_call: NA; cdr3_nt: TGTGCCAGCAGCCAAGATTCGTGGGAGTGGGAGCAGTACTTC; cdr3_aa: CASSQDSWEWEQYF
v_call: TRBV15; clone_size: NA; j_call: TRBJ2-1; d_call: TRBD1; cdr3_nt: TGTGCCACCGCCCGGGACAGGGCGGGGAATGAGCAGTTCTTC; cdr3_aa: CATARDRAGNEQFF
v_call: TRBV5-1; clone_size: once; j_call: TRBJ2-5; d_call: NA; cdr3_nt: TGCGCCAGCAGCTTGACATCGGAGACCCAGTACTTC; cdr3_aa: CASSLTSETQYF
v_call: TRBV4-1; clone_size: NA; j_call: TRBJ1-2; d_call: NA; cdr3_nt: TGCGCCAGCAGCCAAGACTGGGGGGAGTTGGGTGGCTACACCTTC; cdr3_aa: CASSQDWGELGGYTF
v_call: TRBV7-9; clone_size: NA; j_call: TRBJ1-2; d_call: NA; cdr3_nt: TGTGCCAGCAGCTTATCCGGGGGCTATGGCTACACCTTC; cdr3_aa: CASSLSGGYGYTF
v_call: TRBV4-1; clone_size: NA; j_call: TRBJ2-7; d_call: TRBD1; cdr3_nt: TGCGCCAGCAGCCAGCGACAGGGGCAGACCTACGAGCAGTACTTC; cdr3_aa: CASSQRQGQTYEQYF
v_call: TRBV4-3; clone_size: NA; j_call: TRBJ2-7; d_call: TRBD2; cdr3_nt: TGCGCCAGCAGCCAAGATCCCCGACTAGCAGGATCCTACGAGCAGTACTTC; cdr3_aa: CASSQDPRLAGSYEQYF
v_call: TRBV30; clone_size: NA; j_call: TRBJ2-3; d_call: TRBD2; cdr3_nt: TGTGCCTGGAGACACCTGACTAGCGGGGGCACAGATACGCAGTATTTT; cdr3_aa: CAWRHLTSGGTDTQYF
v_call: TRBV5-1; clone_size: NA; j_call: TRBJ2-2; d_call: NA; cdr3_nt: TGCGCCAGCAGCTTGTCCGCTAAGAACACCGGGGAGCTGTTTTTT; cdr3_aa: CASSLSAKNTGELFF
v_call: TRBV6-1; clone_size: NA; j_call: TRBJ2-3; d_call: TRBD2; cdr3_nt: TGTGCCAGCAGTGGTAGGACTAGCGGGGATGGGACAGATACGCAGTATTTT; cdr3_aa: CASSGRTSGDGTDTQYF
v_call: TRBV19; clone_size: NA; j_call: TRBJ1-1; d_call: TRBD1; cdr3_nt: TGTGCCAGTAGTACCGGGACAGGGGTCACTGAAGCTTTCTTT; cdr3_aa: CASSTGTGVTEAFF
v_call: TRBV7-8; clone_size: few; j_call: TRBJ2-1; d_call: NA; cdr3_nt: TGTGCCAGCATCGAGACAGCGGGCAATGAGCAGTTCTTC; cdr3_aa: CASIETAGNEQFF
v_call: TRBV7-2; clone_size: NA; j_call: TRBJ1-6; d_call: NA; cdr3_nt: TGTGCCAGCAGCTTAAGCTTAGGGGCCCTCCACTTT; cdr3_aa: CASSLSLGALHF
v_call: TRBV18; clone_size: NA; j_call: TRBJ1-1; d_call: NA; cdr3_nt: TGTGCCAGCTCGCCAGTACAGGAAATGGGGAACACTGAAGCTTTCTTT; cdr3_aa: CASSPVQEMGNTEAFF
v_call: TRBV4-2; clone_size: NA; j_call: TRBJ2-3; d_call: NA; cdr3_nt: TGTGCCAGCAGTCCTCGGGCGGGGTACACAGATACGCAGTATTTT; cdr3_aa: CASSPRAGYTDTQYF
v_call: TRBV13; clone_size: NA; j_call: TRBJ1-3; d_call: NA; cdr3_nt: TGTGCCAGCAGCTTATGGGGAGGGTCCTCTGGAAACACCATATATTTT; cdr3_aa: CASSLWGGSSGNTIYF
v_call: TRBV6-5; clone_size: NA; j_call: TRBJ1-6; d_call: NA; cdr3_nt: TGTGCCAGCAGTTATACAGTCAGCTCCTATAATTCACCCCTCCACTTT; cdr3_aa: CASSYTVSSYNSPLHF
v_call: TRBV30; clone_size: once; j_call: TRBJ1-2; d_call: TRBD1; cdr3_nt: TGTGCCTGCAACAGGGGGAAAGATGGCTACACCTTC; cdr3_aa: CACNRGKDGYTF
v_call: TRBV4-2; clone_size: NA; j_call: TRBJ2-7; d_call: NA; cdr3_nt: TGTGCCAGCAGCCAAGGGAGCGGGGGGGACAGGGGGATGTTTGAGCAGTACTTC; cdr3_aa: CASSQGSGGDRGMFEQYF
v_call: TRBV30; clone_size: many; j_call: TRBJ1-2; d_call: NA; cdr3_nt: TGTGCCTGGAGTGTAAGAAGGCAGGGAACTTCCTTC; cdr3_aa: CAWSVRRQGTSF
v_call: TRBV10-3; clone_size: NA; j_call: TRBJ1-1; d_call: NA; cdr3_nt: TGTGCCATCAGCACTGCCCCCCAGGGGAACACTGAAGCTTTCTTT; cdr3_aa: CAISTAPQGNTEAFF
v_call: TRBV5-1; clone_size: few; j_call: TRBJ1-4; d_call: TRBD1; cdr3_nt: TGCGCCAGCAGCTCGTGGGACAGGTCTGAAAAACTGTTTTTT; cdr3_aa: CASSSWDRSEKLFF
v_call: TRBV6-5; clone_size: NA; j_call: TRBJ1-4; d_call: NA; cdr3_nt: TGTGCCAGCAGTGGAGATGCAACTAATGAAAAACTGTTTTTT; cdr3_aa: CASSGDATNEKLFF
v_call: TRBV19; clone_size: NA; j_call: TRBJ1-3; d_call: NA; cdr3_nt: TGTGCCAGTAGCCCGGGTGCTTACTCTGGAAACACCATATATTTT; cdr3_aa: CASSPGAYSGNTIYF
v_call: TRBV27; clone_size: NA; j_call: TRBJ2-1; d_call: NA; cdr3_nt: TGTGCCAGCAGTTTCAGGGGTTCTGAGCAGTTCTTC; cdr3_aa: CASSFRGSEQFF
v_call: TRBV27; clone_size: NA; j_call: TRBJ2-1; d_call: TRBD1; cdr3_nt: TGTGCCAGCAGTTTACTAATCGGGACAGGAACTGGGAATGAGCAGTTCTTC; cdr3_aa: CASSLLIGTGTGNEQFF
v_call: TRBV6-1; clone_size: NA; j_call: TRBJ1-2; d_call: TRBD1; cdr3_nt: TGTGCCAGCAGTGAGGACAGGCCGGGCTACACCTTC; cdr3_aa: CASSEDRPGYTF